This is a list of T cell receptor beta chains from one sample in a study of control samples from healthy donors and cancer patients. The table came from immunoSEQ multiplex PCR; TCRdb's copy has only in-frame clones and leaves some out. Here the sample spans 170,000 or so clones, approximately 92% being singletons. Sequencing was performed on blood. The receptor source for this set is a woman aged 40 to 50 in good health. CDR3s include the opening cysteine and the closing phenylalanine or tryptophan.

v_call cdr3_aa
TRBV5-1 CASSLAGADTDTQYF
TRBV11-2 CASSSPGAGPETQYF
TRBV6-5 CASGTTATVPYEQYF
TRBV19 CASSIDENGDTEAFF
TRBV6-5 CASTTQGSDEKLFF
TRBV18 CASSPGQGVIQDGYTF
TRBV5-1 CASSLGQIMNTEAFF
TRBV11-2 CASSLGTGDNEQFF
TRBV5-6 CASSLAFNVGGYTF
TRBV2 CASIYGVVEHTEAFF
TRBV7-9 CASSLVSSGMRQYF
TRBV19 CASTADRFYQPQHF
TRBV11-3 CASSFNSYNEQFF
TRBV29-1 CSVTDRAGNTIYF
TRBV11-2 CASSVQGRTDTQYF
TRBV24-1 CATSDLSFGGQSLYYGYTF
TRBV19 CASSKTLGTGVYGYTF
TRBV11-2 CASSQGGYFNQPQHF
TRBV24-1 CATSPGPGYGYTF
TRBV12-3/TRBV12-4 CASSSTPGNEQFF
TRBV6-5 CASSLTGTIRAYTF
TRBV4-2 CASSQEIAGGPREQFF
TRBV3-1/TRBV3-2 CASSHSGVITPYEQYF
TRBV12-3/TRBV12-4 CASSFGGRSEAFF
TRBV19 CASSQDRDQETQYF
TRBV4-1 CASSQVGGTGELFF
TRBV6-6 CASSPGTGNTEAFF
TRBV6-5 CASSLKQGRDQPQHF
TRBV14 CASSQFGTHDPLSSYEQYF
TRBV10-2 CASREGGGKAFF
TRBV25-1 CASSRGQVSEQYF
TRBV19 CASSIVGPDTQYF
TRBV7-9 CASSPRRGQGVYEQYF
TRBV9 CASSVGAGSTEAFF
TRBV6-1 CASSEATGGGNTIYF
TRBV15 CATSREKGLSYEQYF
TRBV18 CASSSPGNYGYTF